Listed below are T cell receptor beta chains from one sample, sequenced in a study of cytomegalovirus exposure and HLA in healthy donors. Repertoires were generated with immunoSEQ multiplex PCR, while TCRdb's copy carries only in-frame clones and drops some. Of almost 200,000 clones in the sample, 81% were seen once. The sample consisted of PBMCs. These receptor sequences come from a woman aged 30 to 39 in good health and CMV-seronegative. Each CDR3 is given with its conserved first and last residue. A D gene is named only where the DNA matches it firmly. Clone sizes are given selectively: once, few, many, or a class where the clone is expanded.

cdr3_aa | cdr3_nt | cdr3_length | clone_size | j_call | d_call | v_call
CASSLLHQGGQQYF | TGTGCCAGCAGCTTGTTACACCAAGGAGGGCAGCAGTATTTT | 14 | - | TRBJ2-3 | - | TRBV11-2
CASSYTDRGDTQYF | TGTGCCAGCAGTTACACGGACAGGGGGGATACGCAGTATTTT | 14 | - | TRBJ2-3 | TRBD1 | TRBV6-5
CASSLTSAGLNEQFF | TGCGCCAGCAGCTTGACTTCGGCAGGGCTAAATGAGCAGTTCTTC | 15 | - | TRBJ2-1 | - | TRBV5-1
CASSVGTGRKNEAFF | TGTGCCAGCAGCGTAGGGACAGGGAGGAAAAATGAAGCTTTCTTT | 15 | once | TRBJ1-1 | TRBD1 | TRBV9
CASTGQGARTEAFF | TGTGCCAGCACCGGACAGGGGGCGCGCACTGAAGCTTTCTTT | 14 | - | TRBJ1-1 | TRBD1 | TRBV2
CASSPGTANSYNEQFF | TGCGCCAGCAGCCCTGGGACAGCTAACTCCTACAATGAGCAGTTCTTC | 16 | - | TRBJ2-1 | TRBD1 | TRBV5-1
CASSPRTALYFSNQKGPNQPQHF | TGTGCCAGCAGTCCCCGGACAGCCTTATATTTTAGCAATCAGAAGGGTCCAAATCAGCCCCAGCATTTT | 23 | - | TRBJ1-5 | - | TRBV28
CASSLAGVYNEQFF | TGTGCCAGCAGCTTAGCGGGGGTCTACAATGAGCAGTTCTTC | 14 | - | TRBJ2-1 | - | TRBV11-2
CASSYGPGGFEQYF | TGTGCCAGCAGTTATGGGCCAGGAGGGTTCGAGCAGTACTTC | 14 | few | TRBJ2-7 | - | TRBV6-5
CASSQDSLGQGMTDTQYF | TGCGCCAGCAGCCAAGATTCCCTGGGACAGGGTATGACAGATACGCAGTATTTT | 18 | - | TRBJ2-3 | TRBD1 | TRBV4-1
CASSLYPRTSGNNEQFF | TGCGCCAGCAGCTTGTACCCGCGGACTAGCGGAAACAATGAGCAGTTCTTC | 17 | - | TRBJ2-1 | TRBD2 | TRBV5-1
CAWAPRTRLSYEQYF | TGTGCCTGGGCTCCCCGGACACGGCTATCCTACGAGCAGTACTTC | 15 | - | TRBJ2-7 | - | TRBV30
CASSPGQTSSPLHF | TGCGCCAGCAGCCCGGGACAAACCAGTTCACCCCTCCACTTT | 14 | - | TRBJ1-6 | - | TRBV5-1
CASSQDQVVAGSSYEQYF | TGTGCCAGCAGCCAAGATCAGGTGGTAGCGGGAAGCTCCTACGAGCAGTACTTC | 18 | - | TRBJ2-7 | TRBD2 | TRBV4-2
CASGLPGTKNNEQFF | TGTGCTAGTGGTTTACCGGGAACTAAAAACAATGAGCAGTTCTTC | 15 | - | TRBJ2-1 | - | TRBV12-5
CASSPGVRGIGNTEAFF | TGCGCCAGCAGCCCCGGAGTCAGGGGGATCGGGAACACTGAAGCTTTCTTT | 17 | - | TRBJ1-1 | TRBD1 | TRBV5-1
CASSTRDSYNEQFF | TGTGCCAGCAGCACCAGGGACAGCTACAATGAGCAGTTCTTC | 14 | few | TRBJ2-1 | TRBD1 | TRBV7-9
CASTEGTSAYEQYF | TGTGCCAGCACCGAAGGGACTAGCGCCTACGAGCAGTACTTC | 14 | - | TRBJ2-7 | TRBD2 | TRBV6-6
CASSLRRPFRRNTEAFF | TGCGCCAGCAGCTTGAGGCGGCCTTTTCGGAGGAACACTGAAGCTTTCTTT | 17 | - | TRBJ1-1 | - | TRBV5-1
CASSQRASGGAHETQYF | TGTGCCAGCAGCCAACGGGCCAGCGGGGGGGCCCATGAGACCCAGTACTTC | 17 | - | TRBJ2-5 | - | TRBV21-1
CASSLMRGQSEQFF | TGCGCCAGCAGCTTAATGCGGGGGCAGAGTGAGCAGTTCTTC | 14 | - | TRBJ2-1 | - | TRBV5-1
CASSLDRGSSYEQYF | TGTGCCAGCAGTTTGGACAGGGGCAGCTCCTACGAGCAGTACTTC | 15 | - | TRBJ2-7 | TRBD1 | TRBV6-5
CASSLSDNSPLHF | TGCGCCAGCAGCTTATCCGATAATTCACCCCTCCACTTT | 13 | - | TRBJ1-6 | - | TRBV5-1
CASSQVSARREAHEQYF | TGCGCCAGCAGCCAAGTCTCTGCTAGACGGGAGGCCCACGAGCAGTACTTC | 17 | - | TRBJ2-7 | TRBD2 | TRBV4-1
CASSWGTGGDYGYTF | TGCGCCAGCAGCTGGGGAACAGGGGGAGACTATGGCTACACCTTC | 15 | few | TRBJ1-2 | TRBD1 | TRBV5-1
CASSQNRGVEAFF | TGTGCCAGCAGCCAAAACAGGGGCGTTGAAGCTTTCTTT | 13 | - | TRBJ1-1 | TRBD1 | TRBV14
CASSGVIQGALLYGYTF | TGTGCCAGCAGTGGGGTGATACAGGGGGCCCTCCTCTATGGCTACACCTTC | 17 | - | TRBJ1-2 | TRBD1 | TRBV6-1
CASSWDSPNYGYTF | TGTGCCAGCAGCTGGGACAGCCCAAACTATGGCTACACCTTC | 14 | few | TRBJ1-2 | TRBD1 | TRBV5-5
CASSQVGQGRNTEAFF | TGCGCCAGCAGCCAAGTAGGTCAGGGGCGTAACACTGAAGCTTTCTTT | 16 | - | TRBJ1-1 | - | TRBV4-1
CASSPTTGTGGEQYF | TGTGCCAGCTCACCGACGACCGGGACAGGGGGCGAGCAGTACTTC | 15 | - | TRBJ2-7 | TRBD1 | TRBV18
CASSVWDSSYEQYF | TGTGCCAGCAGTGTTTGGGACAGCTCCTACGAGCAGTACTTC | 14 | - | TRBJ2-7 | TRBD1 | TRBV6-1
CATHAGAYTGELFF | TGTGCCACCCATGCGGGGGCTTACACCGGGGAGCTGTTTTTT | 14 | - | TRBJ2-2 | - | TRBV6-1
CASTLSVSYLNEQFF | TGTGCCAGCACTTTGAGCGTCTCGTACCTCAATGAGCAGTTCTTC | 15 | - | TRBJ2-1 | - | TRBV27
CASSLGQGLLNYGYTF | TGTGCCAGCAGCTTGGGGCAGGGCCTCCTAAACTATGGCTACACCTTC | 16 | - | TRBJ1-2 | - | TRBV5-4
CASSQDRGHTEAFF | TGTGCCAGCAGCCAGGACAGGGGGCACACTGAAGCTTTCTTT | 14 | - | TRBJ1-1 | TRBD1 | TRBV4-2
CASDRGLNTQYF | TGTGCCAGCGACAGGGGGTTGAATACGCAGTATTTT | 12 | - | TRBJ2-3 | TRBD1 | TRBV28
CASSIWGETQYF | TGTGCCAGTAGTATTTGGGGCGAGACCCAGTACTTC | 12 | - | TRBJ2-5 | - | TRBV19
CASRSGLTDTQYF | TGTGCCAGCAGGAGCGGACTCACAGATACGCAGTATTTT | 13 | - | TRBJ2-3 | - | TRBV6-5
CSVVEGGSQPQHF | TGCAGCGTTGTAGAGGGAGGATCACAGCCCCAGCATTTT | 13 | - | TRBJ1-5 | - | TRBV29-1
CASSETLAVQFAGEQYF | TGCGCCAGCAGCGAAACCCTGGCAGTACAGTTCGCGGGGGAGCAGTACTTC | 17 | - | TRBJ2-7 | - | TRBV4-1